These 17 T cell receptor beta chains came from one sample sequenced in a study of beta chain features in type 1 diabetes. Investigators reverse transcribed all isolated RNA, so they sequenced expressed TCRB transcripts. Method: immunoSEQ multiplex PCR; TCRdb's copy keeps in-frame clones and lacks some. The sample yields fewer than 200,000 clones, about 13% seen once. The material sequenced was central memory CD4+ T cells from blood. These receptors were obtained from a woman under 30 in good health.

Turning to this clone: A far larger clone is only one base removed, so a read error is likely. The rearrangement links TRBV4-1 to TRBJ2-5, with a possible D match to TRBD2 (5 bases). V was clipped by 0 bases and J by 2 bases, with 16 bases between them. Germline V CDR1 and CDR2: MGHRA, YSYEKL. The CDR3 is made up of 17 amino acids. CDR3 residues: CASSQDLGRSGQETQYF. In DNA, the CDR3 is TGCGCCAGCAGCCAAGATCTGGGCAGATCGGGGCAAGAGACCCAGTACTTC.

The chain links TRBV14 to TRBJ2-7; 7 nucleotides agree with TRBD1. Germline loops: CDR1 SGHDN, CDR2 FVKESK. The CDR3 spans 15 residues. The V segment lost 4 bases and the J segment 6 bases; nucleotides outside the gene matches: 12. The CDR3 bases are TGTGCCAGCAGCCCCAATCGACAGGGTAACTTCGAGCAGTACTTC. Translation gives CASSPNRQGNFEQYF.

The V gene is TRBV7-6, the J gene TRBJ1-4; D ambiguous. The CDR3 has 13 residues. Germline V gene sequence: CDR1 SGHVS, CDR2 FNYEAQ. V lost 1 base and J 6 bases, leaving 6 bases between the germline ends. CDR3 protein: CASSLDPDEKLFF. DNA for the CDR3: TGTGCCAGCAGCTTAGATCCTGATGAAAAACTGTTTTTT.

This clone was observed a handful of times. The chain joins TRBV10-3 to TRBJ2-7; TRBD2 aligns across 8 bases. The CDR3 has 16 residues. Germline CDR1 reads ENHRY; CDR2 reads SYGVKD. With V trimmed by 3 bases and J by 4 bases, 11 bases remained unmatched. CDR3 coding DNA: TGTGCCATCAGTGACCCCCGGGTAGCGGGGACTTACGAGCAGTACTTC. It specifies CAISDPRVAGTYEQYF.

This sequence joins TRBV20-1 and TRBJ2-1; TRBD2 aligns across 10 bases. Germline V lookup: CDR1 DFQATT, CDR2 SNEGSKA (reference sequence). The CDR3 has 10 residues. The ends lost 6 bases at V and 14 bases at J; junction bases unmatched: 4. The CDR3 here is CSALAGDKFF. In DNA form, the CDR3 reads TGCAGTGCCCTAGCGGGAGACAAGTTCTTC.

The DNA of the CDR3 is TGCAGCGTTGGGAAGGATACCGGACAGGGGTCCACTGAAGCTTTCTTT. Its translation is CSVGKDTGQGSTEAFF. The chain links TRBV29-1 to TRBJ1-1, with 9 bases identical to TRBD1. The CDR3 has 16 residues. V trimming: 4 bases; J trimming: 4 bases; junction bases outside the gene matches: 13. The germline V gene has CDR1 SQVTM and CDR2 ANQGSEA. Filled out from reference TRBV29-1 and TRBJ1-1, the complete variable domain reads SAVISQKPSRDICQRGTSLTIQCQVDSQVTMMFWYRQQPGQSLTLIATANQGSEATYESGFVIDKFPISRPNLTFSTLTVSNMSPEDSSIYLCSVGKDTGQGSTEAFFGQGTRLTVV.

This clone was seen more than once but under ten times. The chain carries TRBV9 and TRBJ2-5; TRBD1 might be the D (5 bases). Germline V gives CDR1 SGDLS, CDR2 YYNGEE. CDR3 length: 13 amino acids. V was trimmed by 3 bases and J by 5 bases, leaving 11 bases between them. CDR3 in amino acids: CASSAAGRETQYF. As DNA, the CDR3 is TGTGCCAGCAGCGCTGCAGGGCGGGAGACCCAGTACTTC. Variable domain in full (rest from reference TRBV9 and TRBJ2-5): DSGVTQTPKHLITATGQRVTLRCSPRSGDLSVYWYQQSLDQGLQFLIQYYNGEERAKGNILERFSAQQFPDLHSELNLSSLELGDSALYFCASSAAGRETQYFGPGTRLLVL.

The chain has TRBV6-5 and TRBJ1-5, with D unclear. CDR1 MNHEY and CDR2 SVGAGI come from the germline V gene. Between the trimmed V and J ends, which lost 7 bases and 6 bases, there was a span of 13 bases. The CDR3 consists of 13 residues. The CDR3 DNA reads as TGTGCCAGCACAGATCGGGTGGGTCAGCCCCAGCATTTT. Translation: CASTDRVGQPQHF.

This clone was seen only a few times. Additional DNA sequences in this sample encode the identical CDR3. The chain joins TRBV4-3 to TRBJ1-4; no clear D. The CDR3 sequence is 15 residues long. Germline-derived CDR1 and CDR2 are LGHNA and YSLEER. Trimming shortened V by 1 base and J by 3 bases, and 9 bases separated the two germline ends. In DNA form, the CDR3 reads TGCGCCAGCAGCCAAGGACCCGGGGCTAATGAAAAACTGTTTTTT. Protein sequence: CASSQGPGANEKLFF.

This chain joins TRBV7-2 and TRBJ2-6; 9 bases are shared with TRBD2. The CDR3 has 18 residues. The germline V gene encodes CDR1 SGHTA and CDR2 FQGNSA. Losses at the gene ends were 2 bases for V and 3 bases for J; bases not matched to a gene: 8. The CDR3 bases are TGTGCCAGCAGCTTACTCCCTAGCGGGAATTTTGGGGCCAACGTCCTGACTTTC. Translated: CASSLLPSGNFGANVLTF.

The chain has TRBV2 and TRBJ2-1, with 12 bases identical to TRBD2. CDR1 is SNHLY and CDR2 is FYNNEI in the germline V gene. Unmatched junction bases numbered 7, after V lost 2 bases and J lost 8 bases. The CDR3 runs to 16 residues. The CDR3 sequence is CASSELAGGPLDEQFF. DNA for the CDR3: TGTGCCAGCAGTGAACTAGCGGGAGGGCCACTTGATGAGCAGTTCTTC.

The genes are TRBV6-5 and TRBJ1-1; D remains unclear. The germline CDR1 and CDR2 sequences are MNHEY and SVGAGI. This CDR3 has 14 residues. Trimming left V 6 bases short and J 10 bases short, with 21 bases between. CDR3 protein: CASRGSSGRKGAFF. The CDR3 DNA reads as TGTGCCAGCAGGGGTAGCTCGGGAAGAAAGGGAGCTTTCTTT.

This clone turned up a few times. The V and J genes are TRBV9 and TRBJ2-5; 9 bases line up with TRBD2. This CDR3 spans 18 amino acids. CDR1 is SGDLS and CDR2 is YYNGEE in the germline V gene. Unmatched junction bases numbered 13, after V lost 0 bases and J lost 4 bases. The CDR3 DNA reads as TGTGCCAGCAGCGTAGGGGTCCGTCCAGCGGGAGGAGGAGAGACCCAGTACTTC. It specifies CASSVGVRPAGGGETQYF.

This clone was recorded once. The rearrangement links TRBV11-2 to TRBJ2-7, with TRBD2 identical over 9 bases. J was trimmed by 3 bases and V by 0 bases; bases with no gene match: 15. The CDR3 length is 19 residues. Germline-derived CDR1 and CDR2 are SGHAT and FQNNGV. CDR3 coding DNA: TGTGCCAGCAGCTTAGATTGGGGTAGCGGGAGAGTCCCTCTCTACGAGCAGTACTTC. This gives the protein CASSLDWGSGRVPLYEQYF.

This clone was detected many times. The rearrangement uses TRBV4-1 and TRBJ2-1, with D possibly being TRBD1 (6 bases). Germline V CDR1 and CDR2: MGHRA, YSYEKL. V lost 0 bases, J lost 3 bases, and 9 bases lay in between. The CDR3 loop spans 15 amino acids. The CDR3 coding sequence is TGCGCCAGCAGCCAAGACGCCAGGGGCTACAATGAGCAGTTCTTC. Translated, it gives CASSQDARGYNEQFF.

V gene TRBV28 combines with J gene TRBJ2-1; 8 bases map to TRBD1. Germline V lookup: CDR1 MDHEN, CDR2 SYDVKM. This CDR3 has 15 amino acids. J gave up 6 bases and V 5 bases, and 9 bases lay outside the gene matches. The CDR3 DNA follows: TGTGCCAGCAGTAGACAGGGGCCGAATACCAATGAGCAGTTCTTC. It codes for CASSRQGPNTNEQFF.

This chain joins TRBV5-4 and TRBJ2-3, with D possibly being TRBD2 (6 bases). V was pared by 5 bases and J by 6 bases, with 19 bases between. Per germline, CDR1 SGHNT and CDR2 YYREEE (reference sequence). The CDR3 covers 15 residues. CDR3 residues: CASRYLASLTDTQYF. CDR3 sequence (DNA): TGTGCCAGCAGGTATCTAGCGTCGCTCACTGATACGCAGTATTTT.